The 21 T cell receptor beta chains in this list originate from one sample, sequenced in a study of CD8 T cells in Susac syndrome. When the RNA was reverse transcribed, random hexamers were used with an input of roughly 0.45 to 1 ug. MiXCR, applied by TCRdb to the immunoSEQ multiplex PCR reads, yields one record per CDR3 protein. The sample gives tens of thousands of distinct CDR3 sequences, 93% of which show up once; roughly 0.5% is in the top ten. Sample: CD8+ T cells from PBMCs. The origin of the receptors is a human donor with multiple sclerosis.

The J gene is TRBJ2-2, the V gene TRBV9; maybe TRBD1 (6 bases). This CDR3 spans 16 amino acids. The germline V gene encodes CDR1 SGDLS and CDR2 YYNGEE. V lost 1 base and J lost 2, with 12 bases in between. CDR3: CASSVIGTLNTGELFF. CDR3 DNA sequence: TGTGCCAGCAGCGTAATAGGGACACTAAACACCGGGGAGCTGTTTTTT.

The gene calls are TRBV28 and TRBJ2-5, with TRBD1 identical over 10 bases. Trimming removed 3 bases from V and 0 bases from J; junction bases left unmatched: 28. This CDR3 has 24 residues. From germline, CDR1 is MDHEN and CDR2 SYDVKM. CDR3 protein: CASSFYPTFKPRDRGTKYQETQYF. The CDR3 DNA follows: TGTGCCAGCAGTTTTTATCCCACTTTCAAGCCTCGGGACAGGGGCACCAAGTACCAAGAGACCCAGTACTTC.

V is TRBV5-6 and J is TRBJ1-1; D not resolved. V was shortened by 0 bases and J by 3 bases, with 9 bases between the two germline ends. The CDR3 is made up of 14 amino acids. Germline V gives CDR1 SGHDT, CDR2 YYEEEE. CDR3 DNA: TGTGCCAGCAGCTTGGGAGGATGGGACACTGAAGCTTTCTTT. Translated, it gives CASSLGGWDTEAFF.

J is TRBJ1-2 and V is TRBV13; D might be TRBD1 (5 bases). This CDR3 has 15 residues. Germline-derived CDR1 and CDR2 are PRHDT and FYEKMQ (reference sequence). V shed 2 bases and J shed 6 bases, with 16 bases lying between them. The CDR3 DNA reads as TGTGCCAGCAGCTTATTAGACGGGGGAGAGGATGGCTACACCTTC. This codes for CASSLLDGGEDGYTF.

The chain links TRBV30 to TRBJ1-5; the match to TRBD1 covers 7 bases. CDR1 and CDR2 from the germline V gene are GTSNPN and SVGIG (reference sequence). The CDR3 is 15 amino acids. The junction had 6 bases not matched to a gene; V was cut back by 0 bases and J by 4 bases. The CDR3 bases are TGTGCCTGGAGTGTGGCGACAGGGCGGAATCAGCCCCAGCATTTT. Translated, it gives CAWSVATGRNQPQHF.

The chain is built from TRBV12-3 or TRBV12-4 and TRBJ1-5, with a weak D call TRBD1 (6 bases). Trimming took 3 bases from V and 11 from J, leaving 14 bases between them. This CDR3 is built from 13 residues. CDR3 nucleotides: TGTGCCAGCAGTTTGGACAGCCTAAGGTCCCAGCATTTT. Translating it yields CASSLDSLRSQHF.

V is TRBV14 and J is TRBJ1-2, with 9 bases lining up with TRBD1. With V trimmed by 0 bases and J by 4 bases, 6 bases remained unmatched. Germline CDR1 and CDR2: SGHDN and FVKESK. This CDR3 spans 16 amino acids. CDR3 residues: CASSQDTGGLSYGYTF. CDR3 DNA: TGTGCCAGCAGCCAAGATACAGGGGGCCTTTCCTATGGCTACACCTTC.

This chain connects TRBV12-3 or TRBV12-4 to TRBJ1-2; D remains ambiguous. This CDR3 is built from 13 residues. Trimming took off 3 bases at V and 4 bases at J, with 9 bases between the two ends. This CDR3 is CASSFSAVYGYTF. CDR3 sequence (DNA): TGTGCCAGCAGTTTCTCTGCTGTCTATGGCTACACCTTC.

The chain recombines TRBV9 with TRBJ2-3, with D possibly being TRBD1 (6 bases). The germline gives CDR1 SGDLS, CDR2 YYNGEE. The CDR3 is 16 amino acids. Trimming took 2 bases from V and 4 from J, leaving 17 bases between them. In nucleotides, the CDR3 is TGTGCCAGCAGCGTCTACAGGGCTGATGGGGCAGATACGCAGTATTTT. Its protein product is CASSVYRADGADTQYF. Variable domain in full (rest from reference TRBV9 and TRBJ2-3): DSGVTQTPKHLITATGQRVTLRCSPRSGDLSVYWYQQSLDQGLQFLIQYYNGEERAKGNILERFSAQQFPDLHSELNLSSLELGDSALYFCASSVYRADGADTQYFGPGTRLTVL.

A note on this clonotype: The junction differs from germline at one of its ends, possibly a read error. V usage is TRBV28 and J usage is TRBJ1-2, with D unclear. CDR1 and CDR2 (germline): MDHEN, SYDVKM. The CDR3 has 11 amino acids. The CDR3 reads CASSRGYGYTF. In DNA, the CDR3 is TGTGCCAGCAGTCGCGGCTATGGTTACACCTTC.

The J gene is TRBJ2-1, the V gene TRBV7-2; possibly TRBD1 for D (5 bases). Trimming stripped 2 bases from V and 8 bases from J, with 10 bases between. This CDR3 region has 13 residues. Germline CDR1 is SGHTA and CDR2 is FQGNSA. CDR3 bases: TGTGCCAGCAGCTTATATAGGGGCGATGAGCAGTTCTTC. Amino acid sequence: CASSLYRGDEQFF.

This clonotype was counted a few times. The J gene is TRBJ1-2, the V gene TRBV9; TRBD1 matches at 7 bases. The CDR3 contains 13 residues. Trimming at V came to 3 bases and at J to 4 bases, leaving 3 bases not matched to a gene. The V gene's germline CDR1 is SGDLS and CDR2 YYNGEE. Here the CDR3 reads CASSGTGGYGYTF. DNA for the CDR3: TGTGCCAGCAGCGGGACAGGTGGCTATGGCTACACCTTC. Supplemented by reference TRBV9 and TRBJ1-2, the full variable domain reads DSGVTQTPKHLITATGQRVTLRCSPRSGDLSVYWYQQSLDQGLQFLIQYYNGEERAKGNILERFSAQQFPDLHSELNLSSLELGDSALYFCASSGTGGYGYTFGSGTRLTVV.

The chain couples TRBV27 to TRBJ1-1; TRBD1 aligns across 7 bases. The CDR3 is 16 amino acids. Germline V gene sequence: CDR1 MNHEY, CDR2 SMNVEV (reference sequence). Trimming removed 6 bases from V and 4 bases from J; junction bases left unmatched: 14. The CDR3 bases are TGTGCCAGCAGCCCTAGACAGGGACCATTGGGCACTGAAGCTTTCTTT. This gives the protein CASSPRQGPLGTEAFF.

The genes are TRBV7-3 and TRBJ2-1, with TRBD1 identical over 11 bases. Germline CDR1 is SGHTA and CDR2 is FQGTGA. The ends lost 4 bases at V and 3 bases at J; junction bases unmatched: 2. This CDR3 is built from 15 residues. The CDR3 loop reads CASSWGTGGYNEQFF. The CDR3 DNA follows: TGTGCCAGCAGCTGGGGGACAGGGGGCTACAATGAGCAGTTCTTC.

This clonotype was counted once. The chain combines TRBV20-1 with TRBJ2-7; 11 bases fit TRBD2. There are 15 residues in the CDR3. V gave up 6 bases and J gave up 1 base; unmatched junction bases: 8. CDR1 and CDR2 (germline): DFQATT, SNEGSKA (reference sequence). The CDR3 DNA is TGCAGTGCGATGATACTAGCGGGGGTTTCCTACGAGCAGTACTTC. This sequence encodes CSAMILAGVSYEQYF.

The gene calls are TRBV6-1 and TRBJ2-7; TRBD1 agrees at 8 bases. This CDR3 comprises 15 residues. Germline loops: CDR1 MNHNS, CDR2 SASEGT. V lost 2 bases to trimming and J lost 6 bases; unmatched junction nucleotides: 9. CDR3 sequence (DNA): TGTGCCAGCAGTGAACGCGGACAGGGTTTGTCCGAGCAGTACTTC. Amino acids: CASSERGQGLSEQYF.

The chain joins TRBV9 to TRBJ2-1; D uncertain. The CDR3 is made up of 11 amino acids. Germline V gene lookup returns CDR1 SGDLS and CDR2 YYNGEE. Trimming removed 3 bases from V and 5 bases from J, with 3 bases in between. CDR3 residues: CASSDNNEQFF. CDR3 coding DNA: TGTGCCAGCAGCGATAACAATGAGCAGTTCTTC. Full variable domain (outside the CDR3, taken from reference TRBV9 and TRBJ2-1): DSGVTQTPKHLITATGQRVTLRCSPRSGDLSVYWYQQSLDQGLQFLIQYYNGEERAKGNILERFSAQQFPDLHSELNLSSLELGDSALYFCASSDNNEQFFGPGTRLTVL.

The chain uses TRBV6-1 and TRBJ2-2; D possibly corresponds to TRBD1 (5 bases). With 6 bases removed from V and 4 bases from J, the gap between germline ends came to 15 bases. The CDR3 spans 15 residues. Germline V gene data show CDR1 as MNHNS and CDR2 as SASEGT. CDR3 sequence: CASSHDSSSTGELFF. DNA of the CDR3: TGTGCCAGCAGCCACGACAGTTCCTCCACCGGGGAGCTGTTTTTT.

The chain links TRBV11-2 to TRBJ2-1; 11 bases line up with TRBD1. This CDR3 comprises 16 residues. Trimming took 5 bases from V and 7 from J; bases not matched to a gene: 10. Germline values: CDR1 SGHAT, CDR2 FQNNGV. CDR3 protein: CASSDRDRGTLNEQFF. In nucleotides, the CDR3 is TGTGCCAGCAGCGACCGGGACAGGGGGACCTTGAATGAGCAGTTCTTC.

The rearrangement uses TRBV19 and TRBJ2-2; D call uncertain. Trimming cost V 5 bases and J 3 bases, with 10 bases left between them. Looked up from germline, CDR1 is LNHDA and CDR2 is SQIVND (reference sequence). This CDR3 has 14 amino acids. The CDR3 protein is CASSGPEDTGELFF. The CDR3 nucleotides are TGTGCCAGTAGTGGTCCAGAGGACACCGGGGAGCTGTTTTTT.

The rearrangement uses TRBV11-2 and TRBJ1-2; D call uncertain. The germline gives CDR1 SGHAT, CDR2 FQNNGV. V dropped 0 bases and J dropped 6 bases, with 5 bases sitting between them. The CDR3 loop spans 12 amino acids. The CDR3 spells CASSLDNNGYTF. CDR3 bases: TGTGCCAGCAGCTTAGATAATAATGGCTACACCTTC.